A selection of T cell receptor beta chains follows, all from one sample in a study of cytomegalovirus exposure and HLA in healthy donors. The repertoire was sequenced with immunoSEQ multiplex PCR; TCRdb's copy has only in-frame clones and lacks some. The table includes 90,000 to 100,000 clones, more than 70% detected once. Source material: PBMCs. The origin of the receptors is a man between 18 and 29 years old in good health and CMV-seronegative. Both conserved end residues are part of each CDR3. A D gene is named only where the DNA matches it firmly. A clone size is listed for some rows: how often the clone was seen (once, few, many), or a class if it is expanded.

V gene	J gene	clone size	D gene	CDR3 length	CDR3 protein	CDR3 DNA
TRBV27	TRBJ1-1	.	.	14	CASSLRTPNTEAFF	TGTGCCAGCAGTTTACGGACACCGAACACTGAAGCTTTCTTT
TRBV5-6	TRBJ1-2	.	.	14	CASSFVQGDYGYTF	TGTGCCAGCAGCTTTGTACAGGGTGACTATGGCTACACCTTC
TRBV5-1	TRBJ2-6	.	.	15	CASSSGQSGANVLTF	TGCGCCAGCAGCAGCGGACAGTCTGGGGCCAACGTCCTGACTTTC
TRBV6-6	TRBJ1-4	.	TRBD1	16	CASLRTGGGSGEKLFF	TGTGCCAGCCTCAGGACAGGGGGCGGTAGCGGAGAAAAACTGTTTTTT
TRBV13	TRBJ2-5	.	.	14	CASSLRGTEETQYF	TGTGCCAGCAGCTTGAGAGGGACTGAAGAGACCCAGTACTTC
TRBV18	TRBJ2-5	.	TRBD1	15	CASSPPGTVKETQYF	TGTGCCAGCTCACCACCCGGGACAGTCAAAGAGACCCAGTACTTC
TRBV5-4	TRBJ2-3	.	TRBD2	16	CASSLASGGFADTQYF	TGTGCCAGCAGCTTGGCTAGCGGGGGCTTCGCAGATACGCAGTATTTT
TRBV18	TRBJ2-7	.	TRBD1	15	CASSPGTVSSYEQYF	TGTGCCAGCTCACCCGGGACAGTATCCTCCTACGAGCAGTACTTC
TRBV29-1	TRBJ1-1	.	TRBD1	15	CSVPNLQGGNTEAFF	TGCAGCGTTCCAAACTTGCAGGGGGGGAACACTGAAGCTTTCTTT
TRBV9	TRBJ2-1	.	TRBD2	15	CASSASGGDHNEQFF	TGTGCCAGCAGCGCAAGCGGGGGGGACCACAATGAGCAGTTCTTC
TRBV6-5	TRBJ1-2	.	.	13	CASRGTPGSGYTF	TGTGCCAGCAGAGGGACACCGGGCAGTGGCTACACCTTC
TRBV4-2	TRBJ1-3	.	.	14	CASSQDRSGNTIYF	TGTGCCAGCAGCCAAGACCGAAGCGGAAACACCATATATTTT
TRBV18	TRBJ2-1	.	.	16	CASSPDSQSSYNEQFF	TGTGCCAGCTCACCAGACAGCCAGAGCTCCTACAATGAGCAGTTCTTC
TRBV19	TRBJ1-2	.	TRBD1	16	CASSIGQGASGYGYTF	TGTGCCAGTAGTATAGGACAGGGGGCAAGTGGCTATGGCTACACCTTC
TRBV29-1	TRBJ1-2	.	TRBD1	14	CSVESDRISYGYTF	TGCAGCGTTGAATCGGACAGGATCTCTTACGGCTACACCTTC
TRBV7-9	TRBJ1-6	.	.	15	CASSLVAGSNSPLHF	TGTGCCAGCAGCTTAGTAGCAGGGTCTAATTCACCCCTCCACTTT
TRBV19	TRBJ2-5	.	TRBD1	14	CASSSTGALETQYF	TGTGCCAGTAGTAGCACAGGGGCCTTAGAGACCCAGTACTTC
TRBV18	TRBJ1-5	.	.	14	CASSPPPGDQPQHF	TGTGCCAGCTCACCACCGCCAGGGGATCAGCCCCAGCATTTT
TRBV25-1	TRBJ2-7	few	TRBD1	14	CASSGWTGPYEQYF	TGTGCCAGCAGTGGTTGGACAGGGCCCTACGAGCAGTACTTC
TRBV19	TRBJ1-5	.	.	15	CASSMTTVSNQPQHF	TGTGCCAGTAGCATGACTACAGTTAGCAATCAGCCCCAGCATTTT
TRBV2	TRBJ2-6	.	.	16	CASSLNRDPGANVLTF	TGTGCCAGCAGTCTTAACAGGGACCCTGGGGCCAACGTCCTGACTTTC
TRBV19	TRBJ1-2	.	.	16	CASTTDGGGTLYGYTF	TGTGCCAGTACTACCGATGGGGGGGGCACTCTCTATGGCTACACCTTC
TRBV28	TRBJ1-2	once	.	15	CASSSGSGPNYGYTF	TGTGCCAGCAGTTCGGGTAGTGGCCCTAACTATGGCTACACCTTC
TRBV21-1	TRBJ2-7	.	.	15	CASSSSGEDPYEQYF	TGTGCCAGCAGCTCAAGTGGAGAGGATCCCTACGAGCAGTACTTC
TRBV27	TRBJ1-2	.	.	16	CASRPLYGGENYGYTF	TGTGCCAGCAGACCCCTTTACGGGGGAGAAAACTATGGCTACACCTTC
TRBV7-3	TRBJ2-3	.	.	15	CASSLMSRVTDTQYF	TGTGCCAGCAGCTTAATGTCGAGAGTAACAGATACGCAGTATTTT
TRBV7-2	TRBJ2-1	.	TRBD1	13	CASSFTGAPEQFF	TGTGCCAGCAGCTTTACAGGGGCACCGGAGCAGTTCTTC
TRBV2	TRBJ2-7	once	.	12	CAGGQSGYEQYF	TGTGCCGGAGGGCAGTCCGGCTACGAGCAGTACTTC
TRBV5-1	TRBJ1-1	.	.	14	CASSLVGGPTEAFF	TGCGCCAGCAGCTTGGTGGGGGGTCCCACTGAAGCTTTCTTT
TRBV5-1	TRBJ2-3	.	TRBD2	19	CASSLEGSGGRGGTDTQYF	TGCGCCAGCAGCTTGGAGGGTAGCGGGGGCCGGGGGGGCACAGATACGCAGTATTTT
TRBV6-5	TRBJ2-1	.	TRBD1	15	CASSYQGATYNEQFF	TGTGCCAGCAGTTATCAGGGGGCGACCTACAATGAGCAGTTCTTC
TRBV6-6	TRBJ1-2	.	.	14	CAIWWGVRDYGYTF	TGTGCCATCTGGTGGGGGGTTAGAGACTATGGCTACACCTTC
TRBV7-9	TRBJ1-1	few	.	12	CATDLGSTEAFF	TGTGCCACCGACCTAGGGAGCACTGAAGCTTTCTTT
TRBV21-1	TRBJ1-3	.	.	12	CASSPGGNTIYF	TGTGCCAGCAGCCCCGGGGGAAACACCATATATTTT
TRBV7-3	TRBJ2-3	.	.	16	CASSLLGTVGTDTQYF	TGTGCCAGCAGCTTACTAGGGACTGTGGGCACAGATACGCAGTATTTT
TRBV7-2	TRBJ2-1	.	TRBD2	17	CASSLARGGGSGHEQFF	TGTGCCAGCAGCTTAGCGCGGGGCGGGGGTTCGGGCCATGAGCAGTTCTTC